This note documents a single T cell receptor (beta chain) sequence. This sample is drawn from a study of blood T cell repertoires in COVID-19. Overall study: PBMCs, B-cell-depleted T cells, or T cells were the source of the cDNA or gDNA that made up the material.

Two negative PCRs, clearance, or symptom resolution were required of recovered Cohort 3 donors. Germline V gene data show CDR1 as SQVTM and CDR2 as ANQGSEA. V was clipped by 2 bases and J by 0 bases, with 8 bases between them. This CDR3 is built from 15 residues. Under the authors' procedure: It was from reference gene primer amplification that nucleated cell counts were estimated. Sequencing was performed with immunoSEQ multiplex PCR; in TCRdb, only in-frame clones are kept and a portion is missing. The DNA was the basis for D and trimming; V, J and clone size are from that table. The table includes some 200,000 clones, 75% to 90% detected once.

This chain links TRBV29-1 with TRBJ2-6; tentative D call: TRBD2 (5 bases). Sample: PBMCs or T cells enriched from blood (not recorded which). This TCR was recovered from a man aged 40-49 years who had recovered from COVID-19. The CDR3 DNA follows: TGCAGCGTTGAACGGGATCACTCTGGGGCCAACGTCCTGACTTTC. Translating it yields CSVERDHSGANVLTF.